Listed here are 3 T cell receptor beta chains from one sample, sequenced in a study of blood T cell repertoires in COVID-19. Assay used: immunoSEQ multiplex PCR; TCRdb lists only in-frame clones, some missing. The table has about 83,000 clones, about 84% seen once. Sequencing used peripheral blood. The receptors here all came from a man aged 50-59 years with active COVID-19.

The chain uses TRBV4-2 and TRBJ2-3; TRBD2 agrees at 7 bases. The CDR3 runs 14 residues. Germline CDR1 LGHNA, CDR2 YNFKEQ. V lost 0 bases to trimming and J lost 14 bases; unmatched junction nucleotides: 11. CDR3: CASSQDRGRALMYF. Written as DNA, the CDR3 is TGTGCCAGCAGCCAAGATAGAGGGAGGGCATTAATGTATTTT.

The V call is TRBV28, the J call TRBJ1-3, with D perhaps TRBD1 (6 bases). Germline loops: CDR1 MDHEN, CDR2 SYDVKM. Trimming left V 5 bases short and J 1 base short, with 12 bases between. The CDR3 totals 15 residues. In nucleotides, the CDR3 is TGTGCCAGCAGTGCTATGACAGGATCTGGAAACACCATATATTTT. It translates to CASSAMTGSGNTIYF. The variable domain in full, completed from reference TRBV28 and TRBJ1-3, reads DVKVTQSSRYLVKRTGEKVFLECVQDMDHENMFWYRQDPGLGLRLIYFSYDVKMKEKGDIPEGYSVSREKKERFSLILESASTNQTSMYLCASSAMTGSGNTIYFGEGSWLTVV.

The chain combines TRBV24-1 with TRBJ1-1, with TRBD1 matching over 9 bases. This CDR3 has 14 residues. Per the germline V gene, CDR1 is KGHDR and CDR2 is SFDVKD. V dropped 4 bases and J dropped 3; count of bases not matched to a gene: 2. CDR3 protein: CATSETGGDTEAFF. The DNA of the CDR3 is TGTGCCACCAGTGAGACAGGGGGAGACACTGAAGCTTTCTTT.